These T cell receptor beta chains were read from a single sample in a study of blood T cell repertoires in COVID-19. Profiling relied on immunoSEQ multiplex PCR, and the TCRdb table lists in-frame clones only, not all of them. The sample consists of roughly 120,000 clones, 80% to 90% of them appearing once. The sample taken for sequencing was peripheral blood. These TCRs come from a woman of 80 years or more with active or convalescent COVID-19. Each CDR3 is given with its conserved first and last residue. Fields, in order: CDR3 protein, CDR3 DNA, J gene, V gene, D gene, clone size. A D gene is named only where the DNA matches it firmly. Rows give clone size only sometimes, using once, few, many, or a class for an expanded clone.

CDR3: CASRGTFTGELFF
DNA: TGTGCCAGCCGTGGGACTTTCACCGGGGAGCTGTTTTTT
J: TRBJ2-2
V: TRBV14
D: -
size: -

CDR3: CASSRRIGTGELFF
DNA: TGTGCCAGCAGTCGGAGAATCGGCACCGGGGAGCTGTTTTTT
J: TRBJ2-2
V: TRBV28
D: -
size: once

CDR3: CASSLVRGSGSHEQFF
DNA: TGTGCCAGCAGCTTAGTTCGCGGTAGCGGGAGTCATGAGCAGTTCTTC
J: TRBJ2-1
V: TRBV11-2
D: TRBD2
size: -

CDR3: CASSMRTGGAFF
DNA: TGTGCCAGTAGTATGCGGACCGGAGGAGCTTTCTTT
J: TRBJ1-1
V: TRBV19
D: -
size: -

CDR3: CASSVGLIEYNEQFF
DNA: TGTGCCAGCAGCGTAGGATTAATAGAGTACAATGAGCAGTTCTTC
J: TRBJ2-1
V: TRBV9
D: -
size: -

CDR3: CAWAGIGVEQYF
DNA: TGTGCCTGGGCCGGAATAGGGGTTGAGCAGTACTTC
J: TRBJ2-7
V: TRBV30
D: -
size: once

CDR3: CASSQVEGGSGANVLTF
DNA: TGCGCCAGCAGCCAAGTAGAAGGGGGCTCTGGGGCCAACGTCCTGACTTTC
J: TRBJ2-6
V: TRBV4-1
D: -
size: -

CDR3: CASSSGTRKGTGELFF
DNA: TGCGCCAGCAGCTCTGGGACACGGAAGGGCACCGGGGAGCTGTTTTTT
J: TRBJ2-2
V: TRBV5-1
D: -
size: -

CDR3: CASSQGQDVRSPLHF
DNA: TGTGCCAGCAGCCAGGGACAGGACGTGAGATCACCCCTCCACTTT
J: TRBJ1-6
V: TRBV9
D: TRBD1
size: -

CDR3: CASSMGPLLRTGELFF
DNA: TGTGCCAGCAGTATGGGGCCCTTGTTGCGCACCGGGGAGCTGTTTTTT
J: TRBJ2-2
V: TRBV28
D: -
size: -

CDR3: CASSPRQGGSLGYTF
DNA: TGTGCCAGCAGCCCCCGTCAGGGAGGAAGCCTAGGCTACACCTTC
J: TRBJ1-2
V: TRBV6-5
D: -
size: -

CDR3: CASSLSGNQPQHF
DNA: TGTGCCAGCAGCTTATCAGGGAATCAGCCCCAGCATTTT
J: TRBJ1-5
V: TRBV7-9
D: -
size: -

CDR3: CAIGGGNTIYF
DNA: TGTGCCATCGGAGGGGGAAACACCATATATTTT
J: TRBJ1-3
V: TRBV10-3
D: -
size: once

CDR3: CASSQSGLAVYNEQFF
DNA: TGTGCCAGCAGCCAATCGGGACTAGCGGTTTACAATGAGCAGTTCTTC
J: TRBJ2-1
V: TRBV14
D: TRBD2
size: once

CDR3: CASSNRDTQYF
DNA: TGTGCCAGCAGCAACAGGGATACGCAGTATTTT
J: TRBJ2-3
V: TRBV6-5
D: -
size: once

CDR3: CASSSPRNLAYQPQHF
DNA: TGTGCCAGCAGTTCCCCTAGGAACCTGGCGTATCAGCCCCAGCATTTT
J: TRBJ1-5
V: TRBV28
D: -
size: -

CDR3: CASSPQGLYSYEQYF
DNA: TGTGCCAGCAGTCCACAGGGTCTATACTCCTACGAGCAGTACTTC
J: TRBJ2-7
V: TRBV6-5
D: -
size: -

CDR3: CASSLSGTGSTGELFF
DNA: TGTGCCAGCAGTTTATCAGGGACAGGGTCCACCGGGGAGCTGTTTTTT
J: TRBJ2-2
V: TRBV27
D: TRBD1
size: -

CDR3: CASSHRVAYEQYF
DNA: TGTGCCAGCAGTCACCGGGTCGCCTACGAGCAGTACTTC
J: TRBJ2-7
V: TRBV3-1/TRBV3-2
D: -
size: once

CDR3: CASSKGPGIRTKNIQYF
DNA: TGTGCCAGCAGCAAAGGTCCAGGGATTCGGACCAAAAACATTCAGTACTTC
J: TRBJ2-4
V: TRBV21-1
D: -
size: -

CDR3: CASRNHKSDTEAFF
DNA: TGCGCCAGCAGGAATCACAAAAGTGATACTGAAGCTTTCTTT
J: TRBJ1-1
V: TRBV5-1
D: -
size: -

CDR3: CASSVRDRTYEQYF
DNA: TGCGCCAGCAGCGTCCGGGACAGGACCTACGAGCAGTACTTC
J: TRBJ2-7
V: TRBV5-1
D: TRBD1
size: -

CDR3: CASSVSPGGATEQFF
DNA: TGTGCCAGCAGTGTGTCGCCAGGGGGTGCTACGGAGCAGTTCTTC
J: TRBJ2-1
V: TRBV6-4
D: TRBD1
size: -

CDR3: CASSLGTGGNQPQHF
DNA: TGCGCCAGCAGCTTGGGGACAGGGGGCAATCAGCCCCAGCATTTT
J: TRBJ1-5
V: TRBV5-1
D: TRBD1
size: -

CDR3: CASSFIAGSSYEQYF
DNA: TGTGCCAGCAGCTTCATAGCGGGAAGCTCCTACGAGCAGTACTTC
J: TRBJ2-7
V: TRBV7-9
D: TRBD2
size: -

CDR3: CASSGGGYSTDTQYF
DNA: TGTGCCAGCAGCGGCGGGGGGTATTCGACAGATACGCAGTATTTT
J: TRBJ2-3
V: TRBV9
D: TRBD2
size: -

CDR3: CASSKVLAQGVNTGELFF
DNA: TGTGCCAGCAGCAAAGTTCTAGCACAGGGGGTAAACACCGGGGAGCTGTTTTTT
J: TRBJ2-2
V: TRBV21-1
D: -
size: -

CDR3: CASSLVWDRETQYF
DNA: TGTGCCAGCAGCTTAGTTTGGGACAGAGAGACCCAGTACTTC
J: TRBJ2-5
V: TRBV7-8
D: TRBD1
size: -

CDR3: CASSYSGTPRTDTQYF
DNA: TGTGCCAGCAGTTACTCCGGGACTCCCCGCACAGATACGCAGTATTTT
J: TRBJ2-3
V: TRBV6-6
D: -
size: -

CDR3: CAIAGTGPNQPQHF
DNA: TGTGCCATAGCCGGGACAGGTCCCAATCAGCCCCAGCATTTT
J: TRBJ1-5
V: TRBV10-3
D: TRBD1
size: -

CDR3: CASSSTAGGGGEETQYF
DNA: TGTGCCAGCAGCTCTACGGCGGGAGGTGGGGGAGAAGAGACCCAGTACTTC
J: TRBJ2-5
V: TRBV11-2
D: TRBD2
size: -

CDR3: CASTRSGNPYNEQFF
DNA: TGTGCCAGCACTCGAAGCGGAAACCCTTACAATGAGCAGTTCTTC
J: TRBJ2-1
V: TRBV28
D: -
size: few

CDR3: CSVDPTDTSTDTQYF
DNA: TGCAGCGTTGATCCGACAGATACTAGCACAGATACGCAGTATTTT
J: TRBJ2-3
V: TRBV29-1
D: -
size: -

CDR3: CASSPIRTESTEAFF
DNA: TGTGCCAGCAGTCCGATTAGGACAGAATCCACTGAAGCTTTCTTT
J: TRBJ1-1
V: TRBV3-1/TRBV3-2
D: -
size: -

CDR3: CASSMSGGRNYGYTF
DNA: TGTGCCAGTAGTATGTCTGGGGGCCGGAACTATGGCTACACCTTC
J: TRBJ1-2
V: TRBV19
D: -
size: -

CDR3: CASSVDPVPNEQFF
DNA: TGTGCCAGCAGCGTAGACCCAGTTCCCAATGAGCAGTTCTTC
J: TRBJ2-1
V: TRBV9
D: -
size: -

CDR3: CASRPPGNTEAFF
DNA: TGTGCCAGCAGGCCCCCCGGGAACACTGAAGCTTTCTTT
J: TRBJ1-1
V: TRBV27
D: -
size: -

CDR3: CASSLGQYGYTF
DNA: TGTGCCAGCAGCTTAGGCCAGTATGGCTACACCTTC
J: TRBJ1-2
V: TRBV13
D: -
size: -

CDR3: CASSQDRPGGNEKLFF
DNA: TGCGCCAGCAGCCAAGATAGACCGGGGGGCAATGAAAAACTGTTTTTT
J: TRBJ1-4
V: TRBV4-1
D: -
size: -

CDR3: CASSSGGPLYEQYF
DNA: TGTGCCAGTAGTTCTGGAGGGCCTTTATACGAGCAGTACTTC
J: TRBJ2-7
V: TRBV19
D: -
size: -

CDR3: CSASGDNEQFF
DNA: TGCAGTGCTTCTGGAGACAATGAGCAGTTCTTC
J: TRBJ2-1
V: TRBV20-1
D: -
size: -

CDR3: CATKRTILGETQYF
DNA: TGTGCCACCAAGCGGACGATATTAGGGGAGACCCAGTACTTC
J: TRBJ2-5
V: TRBV15
D: -
size: -

CDR3: CASSLESEETQYF
DNA: TGCGCCAGCAGCTTGGAATCCGAGGAGACCCAGTACTTC
J: TRBJ2-5
V: TRBV5-1
D: -
size: -

CDR3: CASSQDPGQGGYEQYF
DNA: TGCGCCAGCAGCCAAGATCCGGGACAGGGGGGGTACGAGCAGTACTTC
J: TRBJ2-7
V: TRBV4-1
D: TRBD1
size: -

CDR3: CASSLGSGSHEQYF
DNA: TGTGCCAGCAGCTTAGGTAGCGGGAGCCACGAGCAGTACTTC
J: TRBJ2-7
V: TRBV13
D: TRBD2
size: -

CDR3: CASSSNGDSGNTIYF
DNA: TGTGCCAGCAGCTCAAACGGGGACTCTGGAAACACCATATATTTT
J: TRBJ1-3
V: TRBV7-9
D: -
size: -

CDR3: CASSLSVEGVPLHF
DNA: TGTGCCAGCAGCTTAAGTGTTGAAGGAGTACCCCTCCACTTT
J: TRBJ1-6
V: TRBV7-9
D: -
size: -

CDR3: CASSPRGGRWNEQFF
DNA: TGTGCCAGCAGCCCAAGAGGGGGCCGGTGGAATGAGCAGTTCTTC
J: TRBJ2-1
V: TRBV7-2
D: TRBD1
size: -

CDR3: CASSSGNQPQHF
DNA: TGTGCCAGCAGTTCCGGCAATCAGCCCCAGCATTTT
J: TRBJ1-5
V: TRBV28
D: -
size: -

CDR3: CATSDFVPGASYNEQFF
DNA: TGTGCCACCAGTGATTTCGTCCCGGGAGCCTCCTACAATGAGCAGTTCTTC
J: TRBJ2-1
V: TRBV24-1
D: -
size: -

CDR3: CASSADRIYGYTF
DNA: TGTGCCAGCAGCGCGGACAGGATATATGGCTACACCTTC
J: TRBJ1-2
V: TRBV7-2
D: TRBD1
size: -

CDR3: CASSKEREGNTIYF
DNA: TGTGCCAGCAGCAAGGAGAGAGAGGGAAACACCATATATTTT
J: TRBJ1-3
V: TRBV6-5
D: -
size: -

CDR3: CASSWGQYNSPLHF
DNA: TGTGCCAGCAGTTGGGGACAGTATAATTCACCCCTCCACTTT
J: TRBJ1-6
V: TRBV6-5
D: TRBD1
size: once

CDR3: CASTTQVAYEQYF
DNA: TGTGCCAGCACCACACAGGTGGCATACGAGCAGTACTTC
J: TRBJ2-7
V: TRBV2
D: -
size: -

CDR3: CASSLGPGHLYEQYF
DNA: TGTGCCAGCAGCTTAGGTCCAGGCCACCTCTACGAGCAGTACTTC
J: TRBJ2-7
V: TRBV7-2
D: -
size: -

CDR3: CASGLKYEKLFF
DNA: TGTGCCAGCGGGCTCAAATATGAAAAACTGTTTTTT
J: TRBJ1-4
V: TRBV12-3/TRBV12-4
D: -
size: once

CDR3: CASSKQGIGQPQHF
DNA: TGTGCCAGCAGTAAACAGGGGATAGGTCAGCCCCAGCATTTT
J: TRBJ1-5
V: TRBV2
D: TRBD1
size: -

CDR3: CASSFSGRADETQYF
DNA: TGTGCCAGCAGTTTTAGCGGGAGGGCCGATGAGACCCAGTACTTC
J: TRBJ2-5
V: TRBV27
D: TRBD2
size: -

CDR3: CASSLVPSGRFNEQFF
DNA: TGCGCCAGCAGCTTGGTGCCCAGCGGGAGGTTCAATGAGCAGTTCTTC
J: TRBJ2-1
V: TRBV5-1
D: TRBD2
size: -

CDR3: CASSEFMGQRTQYF
DNA: TGCGCCAGCAGTGAGTTTATGGGGCAACGGACCCAGTACTTC
J: TRBJ2-5
V: TRBV10-1
D: -
size: -